This section outlines one TCR beta chain sequence together with its context. The antigen this receptor binds is unknown. The record has no base qualities; no much larger clone is one base away. This sample is drawn from a study of cytomegalovirus exposure and HLA in healthy donors (dated by TCRdb to the late 2010s). About the investigation overall: An earlier analysis of some 600 of the donors reported about 280 Gb of sequence data and around 120 million unique TCR beta sequences obtained from about 170 million T cells. The number of typed donors differed by locus: about 629-630 for A, B, C, DRB1 and DQB1; some 500 for DQA1; approximately 610 for DPA1; and some 450 for DPB1. Both class I and class II loci were covered by HLA typing, at four-digit resolution. Roughly 300 gigabases of sequencing data and 91 million or so unique TCR sequences made up an early release that covered several hundred HLA-typed donors. Of the 398 genotyped donors, around 81% fell in the genetic ancestry cluster associated with self-reported Caucasian donors. Several DR-DQ haplotypes were handled as single units for association and clustering, since linkage in the cohort was strong. The study used immunosequencing to profile the T cell repertoires of around 600 subjects and linked those repertoires to cytomegalovirus serostatus. In a later analysis, previously published TCR beta repertoires from hundreds of donors were re-analyzed and high-resolution HLA genotyping was added so that TCR occurrence patterns could be studied. Among around 400 genotyped donors of the cohort, an average of roughly 230,000 unique TCR beta nucleotide sequences was sequenced per donor, of which roughly 18% were non-productive. Genome-wide SNP genotypes for about 55% of the roughly 670 donors were used in a later genetic analysis, which treated that subset as a discovery cohort. Every discovery cohort repertoire had been produced on one sequencing platform. In addition to the first cohort of 666 subjects, a separate validation cohort of approximately 130 different subjects was used. Donor age, sex, ethnicity and CMV serostatus were compiled together with the repertoire data. The study was designed to test whether signatures of past pathogen exposure could be identified by cataloging public T cell receptors. An earlier analysis of 500 to 750 of the donors applied high-throughput TCR beta sequencing to assess whether each TCR beta V gene segment acted as functional or pseudogenic. Rather than using new phenotypic data, the later analysis identified candidate immune exposures from TCR beta sequences and from how often those sequences occurred across donors. To predict cytomegalovirus infection status, the study combined high-throughput TCR immunosequencing, statistical association of individual TCRs with disease status, and machine learning.

The CDR3 runs 13 amino acids, cysteine and phenylalanine included. CDR3 DNA is the only sequence kept; it has 39 bases, read in frame from the first base. From the germline V gene, CDR1 is SGHTA and CDR2 is FQGNSA. V and J are truncated by 5 bases and 8 bases respectively, leaving an intervening sequence of 13 bases. In total, 600 or so healthy bone marrow donors made up the cohort. At the time of sampling, every cohort member was nominally healthy, though immune exposures that went unrecorded were likely present. The donor was CMV seronegative and was included in the group of several hundred seronegative cohort members. A peripheral blood sample was provided by each donor, and peripheral blood mononuclear cells were used for TCR beta sequencing. The Qiagen DNeasy Blood Extraction Kit was used to extract genomic DNA from the blood cell samples. Findings and caveats that apply to the study as a whole: According to a later analysis, parvovirus B19, influenza, CMV and Epstein-Barr virus appeared linked to several top co-occurrence clusters. It was suggested by the authors that the approach could potentially be generalized to other disease states and immunological phenotypes. HLA typing was unavailable for some donors at each locus, so association tests used only the typed subset. V-gene and J-gene trimming of TCR beta chains was associated with a missense DCLRE1C variant in a later genetic analysis, and the association was replicated in an independent cohort. In a later analysis, some 18,000 TCR beta sequences were associated with specific HLA alleles at a false discovery rate of 0.05. In a later analysis, HLA-associated TCR beta chains were found to be more clonally expanded and to have lower generation probabilities than equally common non-associated chains. Cytomegalovirus status was reported to be diagnosed by the classifier with high specificity and sensitivity in both the original and validation cohorts. Linkage disequilibrium might explain the correlated functional status among segregating V segments, but an unknown experimental factor could not be ruled out. The 87-base-pair reads could not distinguish some IMGT-functional V segments, including TRBV6-2 and TRBV6-3, so those segments were excluded. In a later analysis, most CMV-associated TCR beta chains were found to appear HLA-restricted, with HLA associations seemingly driven largely by CMV exposure. Across donors, most TCR sequences were observed very rarely, whereas some public TCRs were present in many individuals. When HLA alleles, especially DR and DQ, strongly co-occurred, TCR associations were difficult to assign to individual alleles. In a later analysis, TCR association rates were found to vary across HLA loci, with the most associated TCRs seen for DRB1 alleles and the fewest for HLA-C alleles. Only TCR beta chains were sequenced in this cohort, and the absence of alpha or paired-chain data limited detectable features. About 17 rarely observed V segments, including chromosome 9 orphons, were excluded from the earlier analysis of several hundred of the donors because counts were too low. In vitro tests confirmed that a few of the cytomegalovirus-associated TCR beta chains recognize cytomegalovirus antigens. A cluster of highly shared sequence variants was judged likely to represent a technical artifact of the sequencing pipeline. A further reported finding was that TCR beta sequences accurately predicted the HLA-A and HLA-B alleles for most subjects in the first cohort. Roughly uniform sequencing depth across donors was assumed in presence/absence analyses, although this assumption may not hold. In the study, approximately 150 TCR beta chains were listed as associated with cytomegalovirus. An earlier analysis of several hundred of the donors showed that most TCR beta V segments appeared in productive rearrangements either about 87% or about 30% of the time, which broadly matched IMGT annotations. A later genetic analysis reported fewer N-insertions in productive TCRs among donors in an Asian-associated ancestry cluster than the roughly 700-donor mean. CMV serostatus was the only immune exposure information available for the cohort.

Libraries were constructed by the immunoSEQ multiplex PCR assay. For the multiplex PCR, a mixture combining 60 forward primers for TCR Vbeta segments and 13 reverse primers for TCR Jbeta segments was used. A multiplex PCR assay on genomic DNA amplified the CDR3 region of rearranged TCR beta genes. On the Illumina HiSeq System, the amplified TCR beta libraries were sequenced as 87-base-pair reads. Turning to the authors' computational methods: A later analysis counted about 80 million unique TCR beta chains across the 640 or so repertoires, and some 12 million of these chains were shared by at least two donors. Raw reads were error-corrected and collapsed into unique sequences with a nearest-neighbor algorithm that merged closely related sequences to remove PCR and sequencing errors. CDR3 sequences were aligned to IMGT reference sequences to assign V, D and J gene segments. For a sequence to be retained, a match of at least six nucleotides was required to both a V gene segment and a J gene segment. A rearrangement was called productive if the CDR3 had no stop codons and remained in frame with V and J, and every other rearrangement was called non-productive. CDR3 was defined according to IMGT convention as the region running from the second conserved V-encoded cysteine to the conserved J-encoded phenylalanine. The earlier analysis of about 570 of the donors excluded any sequence lacking an unambiguous match to a single V gene segment. An earlier analysis of 500 to 700 of the donors classified V segments as functional when productive rearrangements were above 56.7% and as segregating when the standard deviation between donors was above 5%. A statistical classification framework was developed to diagnose cytomegalovirus status using the catalog of TCR beta chain sequences. In a later analysis, TCR nucleotide sequences were compared against IMGT/GENE-DB human TR gene sequences so that V and J genes could be assigned. In a later analysis, CDR3 sequences and most-parsimonious VDJ recombination scenarios were assigned using the TCRdist pipeline. In a later analysis, each TCR beta chain was defined by its CDR3 amino acid sequence together with its V-gene family, and reads lacking a unique V-gene family were excluded. A later analysis removed several hundred highly shared, low-generation-probability nucleotide sequences to deal with suspected cross-contamination and a sequencing artifact. In a later analysis, a clonal expansion index for each public chain was calculated from normalized within-repertoire ranks of inferred template counts. In a later analysis, generation probabilities were computed with a VDJ recombination model fitted to out-of-frame rearrangements, and the resulting probabilities were checked against IGoR. A later analysis scored TCR-TCR, TCR-HLA and TCR-CMV co-occurrence with hypergeometric tests, applying a repertoire-size bias correction to TCR pairs. A later analysis estimated false discovery rates by permuting HLA or CMV assignments 20 times. A later analysis grouped co-occurring TCRs with DBSCAN, adding TCRdist sequence similarity when clustering within HLA-allele-positive subsets. Co-occurrence clustering excluded repertoires with fewer than 30,000 or more than 120,000 public chains, plus five with anomalous nucleotide sharing. Drawn from immuneACCESS, this table holds only the in-frame rearrangements with V and J called that TCRdb kept. Clones are partly lost; checked studies trace under half to an unresolved V gene and leave the rest unexplained. D and trimming were read from the DNA, whereas the V and J calls and clone size are those reported in that table. The sample table shows around 130,000 clones, and around 77% are seen once. The ten largest make up around 1.2% of the sample.

The sequence derives from a man in his fifties in good health and CMV-seronegative. The specimen sequenced was PBMCs. The chain joins TRBV7-2 to TRBJ2-1, and possibly TRBD2, on 6 matching bases. The DNA sequence follows: TGTGCCAGCAGCCCAGCCTGGGGGGATGAGCAGTTCTTC. The encoded protein is CASSPAWGDEQFF.